Shown below are 18 T cell receptor beta chains from a single sample sequenced in a study of T cell repertoires in cytomegalovirus infection. TCRdb used MiXCR to reprocess the reads, holding one entry per CDR3 protein. The data contain about 740,000 distinct CDR3 sequences, about 40% of them singletons. Specimen: PBMCs. All receptors derive from a human donor in good health (CMV status not recorded). Some clones in this sample may be carry-over from other donors' samples.

Worth noting for this clonotype: The junction does not match germline at one end; this may be a read error. The chain is built from TRBV7-8 and TRBJ1-3; TRBD1 agrees at 7 bases. This CDR3 has 15 residues. CDR1 and CDR2 (germline): SGHVS, FQNEAQ. CDR3 protein: CASRLGTATGNTIYF. The CDR3 nucleotides read TGTGCCAGCAGATTAGGGACAGCGACTGGAAACACCATATATTTT.

The rearrangement links TRBV11-3 to TRBJ1-1; perhaps TRBD1 as D (5 bases). The V gene lost 3 bases and the J gene lost 7 bases, with 12 bases spanning the gap. CDR3 length: 13 amino acids. CDR1 SGHNT and CDR2 YENEEA come from the germline V gene. The CDR3 DNA sequence: TGTGCCAGCAGCTTCTCCACAGGCGATGAAGCTTTCTTT. Protein product: CASSFSTGDEAFF.

V usage is TRBV28 and J usage is TRBJ1-3, with 7 positions matching TRBD1. The CDR3 is 16 amino acids. CDR1 is MDHEN, CDR2 SYDVKM, per germline. V dropped 7 bases and J dropped 1; count of bases not matched to a gene: 10. The CDR3 spells CASISPGGSSGNTIYF. The CDR3 DNA reads TGTGCCAGCATCTCGCCAGGGGGGAGTTCTGGAAACACCATATATTTT. Based on the CDR3 plus reference TRBV28 and TRBJ1-3, the full variable domain is DVKVTQSSRYLVKRTGEKVFLECVQDMDHENMFWYRQDPGLGLRLIYFSYDVKMKEKGDIPEGYSVSREKKERFSLILESASTNQTSMYLCASISPGGSSGNTIYFGEGSWLTVV.

The chain employs TRBV15 and TRBJ2-2; 9 positions match TRBD1. The CDR3 covers 15 residues. After removal of 4 bases from V and 1 base from J, the junction contained 1 base not matched to a gene. Germline CDR1 reads LNHNV; CDR2 reads YYDKDF (reference sequence). The CDR3 nucleotides read TGTGCCACCAGCATGGGACAGGGGAACACCGGGGAGCTGTTTTTT. This encodes CATSMGQGNTGELFF.

A word on this clonotype: Being one base from a much bigger clone, this may be a read error. The CDR3 does not close with the conserved phenylalanine or tryptophan, likely indicating a read error. The V gene is TRBV4-1, the J gene TRBJ2-5, with no clear D. The CDR3 spans 12 residues. Germline values: CDR1 MGHRA, CDR2 YSYEKL. V shed 0 bases and J shed 5 bases, with 4 bases lying between them. The CDR3 is CASSQDQETQYL. The CDR3 DNA reads TGCGCCAGCAGCCAAGATCAGGAGACCCAGTACTTA.

The V and J genes are TRBV5-1 and TRBJ2-3; 7 positions agree with TRBD2. There are 13 residues in the CDR3. CDR1 is SGHRS, CDR2 YFSETQ, per germline. J lost 4 bases, V lost 9 bases, and 8 bases had no gene match. Written as DNA, the CDR3 is TGCGCCACAGCGGGATACGTGGCAGATACGCAGTATTTT. It codes for CATAGYVADTQYF.

The chain couples TRBV29-1 to TRBJ2-5, with D possibly being TRBD2 (5 bases). Germline values: CDR1 SQVTM, CDR2 ANQGSEA. CDR3 size: 13 residues. The ends were cut back, 6 bases at V and 6 bases at J, with 17 bases in the middle. CDR3 amino acids: CSVETGGAKTQYF. The CDR3 coding sequence is TGCAGCGTAGAAACCGGAGGAGCAAAGACCCAGTACTTC.

A few counts support this clonotype. The V and J genes are TRBV10-3 and TRBJ1-5, with a tentative D call TRBD1 (5 bases). The CDR3 extends over 16 amino acids. Trimming took off 2 bases at V and 3 bases at J, with 14 bases between the two ends. Germline assignment: CDR1 ENHRY and CDR2 SYGVKD. The CDR3 DNA reads TGTGCCATCAGTGAGAGGACAACTATGACCAATCAGCCCCAGCATTTT. This sequence encodes CAISERTTMTNQPQHF.

This clonotype has at least ten counts. The chain combines TRBV28 with TRBJ1-6, with TRBD1 matching 8 bases. This CDR3 comprises 16 residues. J lost 7 bases, V lost 6 bases, and 11 bases had no gene match. Germline-derived CDR1 and CDR2 are MDHEN and SYDVKM. The CDR3 bases are TGTGCCAGCAGATCGATGGACAGGGTCGTAAATTCACCCCTCCACTTT. It specifies CASRSMDRVVNSPLHF.

The gene calls are TRBV6-6 and TRBJ2-1; 8 nucleotides agree with TRBD2. Germline V CDR1 and CDR2: MNHNY, SVGAGI (reference sequence). Trimming at V came to 6 bases and at J to 7 bases, leaving 11 bases not matched to a gene. This CDR3 is built from 15 residues. The CDR3 protein is CASSQGLEHLNEQFF. The DNA for the CDR3 is TGTGCCAGCAGCCAGGGACTAGAGCATCTTAATGAGCAGTTCTTC.

This clonotype has only a few counts. Written as DNA, the CDR3 is TGTGCCAGTAGTCTTCTGAGGAGGGAGAATCAGCCCCAGCATTTT. It translates to CASSLLRRENQPQHF. The chain carries TRBV19 and TRBJ1-5; D gene unclear. The V gene's germline CDR1 is LNHDA and CDR2 SQIVND (reference sequence). V shed 5 bases and J shed 4 bases, with 15 bases lying between them. This CDR3 is 15 amino acids long.

This clonotype appeared a few times. The V gene is TRBV20-1, the J gene TRBJ2-7; a weak D match, TRBD2 (6 bases). CDR1 and CDR2 from the germline V gene are DFQATT and SNEGSKA (reference sequence). This CDR3 region has 13 residues. V lost 6 bases to trimming and J lost 2 bases, with 14 bases between them. The CDR3 coding sequence is TGCAGTGCGGCCGGGACGGGGGCCTACGAGCAGTACTTC. This translates into CSAAGTGAYEQYF.

The rearrangement joins TRBV12-3 or TRBV12-4 to TRBJ2-5; TRBD1 matches 9 bases. V shed 5 bases, J shed 2 bases, and the junction held 6 bases outside the gene matches. The CDR3 runs 15 residues. DNA for the CDR3: TGTGCCAGCAGTACGGGGACAGGGTTACAAGAGACCCAGTACTTC. Translation gives CASSTGTGLQETQYF.

This clonotype was counted only a few times. The rearrangement uses TRBV28 and TRBJ1-5, with no clear D. CDR3 length equals 16 residues. Trimming removed 5 bases at V and 0 bases at J, with 14 bases between. Germline lookup yields CDR1 MDHEN and CDR2 SYDVKM. CDR3 protein: CASSPNIWDSNQPQHF. CDR3 DNA sequence: TGTGCCAGCAGTCCGAATATATGGGATAGCAATCAGCCCCAGCATTTT.

With regard to this clonotype: This may stem from a read error, because a much larger clone lies one nucleotide away. The chain recombines TRBV7-2 with TRBJ1-6; the D is unclear. The CDR3 loop spans 12 amino acids. Germline lookup yields CDR1 SGHTA and CDR2 FQGNSA. CDR3 DNA: TGTGCCAGCAGCTTAGTCTACTCACCCCACCACTTT. Amino acid sequence: CASSLVYSPHHF.

This clonotype was observed at least ten times. This rearrangement joins TRBV19 to TRBJ2-7; D remains ambiguous. Trimming removed 3 bases at V and 1 base at J, with 7 bases between. CDR1 LNHDA and CDR2 SQIVND come from the germline V gene (reference sequence). The length of the CDR3 is 13 residues. The CDR3 coding sequence is TGTGCCAGTAGTATCTCGGGTTCCTACGAGCAGTACTTC. It translates to CASSISGSYEQYF.

The V and J genes are TRBV19 and TRBJ2-1; TRBD2 agrees at 7 bases. CDR1 and CDR2 from the germline V gene are LNHDA and SQIVND (reference sequence). CDR3 length: 14 amino acids. V shed 6 bases, J shed 7 bases, and the junction held 9 bases outside the gene matches. CDR3 sequence (DNA): TGTGCCAGTAGCAAACTAGCGAATCGAAATGAGCAGTTCTTC. It is translated as CASSKLANRNEQFF. Full variable domain (remainder filled in from reference TRBV19 and TRBJ2-1): DGGITQSPKYLFRKEGQNVTLSCEQNLNHDAMYWYRQDPGQGLRLIYYSQIVNDFQKGDIAEGYSVSREKKESFPLTVTSAQKNPTAFYLCASSKLANRNEQFFGPGTRLTVL.

The chain recombines TRBV4-1 with TRBJ2-3; D not resolved. V dropped 0 bases and J dropped 5 bases, with 3 bases sitting between them. The CDR3 has 12 amino acids. CDR1 and CDR2 (germline): MGHRA, YSYEKL. The CDR3 region is CASSQDLDTQYF. DNA of the CDR3: TGCGCCAGCAGCCAAGACCTAGATACGCAGTATTTT.